These 28 T cell receptor beta chains share one sample of origin, sequenced in a study of regulatory dendritic cells for organ transplantation. Using immunoSEQ multiplex PCR, the repertoire was profiled, and TCRdb retains in-frame clones only, with some absent. The table lists under 30,000 clones, almost 80% of them singletons. The sample consisted of memory CD4+ T cells from blood. As to subset: CD45RO+ memory T cells. The receptors here all came from a human donor in good health.

The V gene is TRBV4-3, the J gene TRBJ1-4; TRBD1 matches 8 bases. Germline CDR1 and CDR2: LGHNA and YSLEER. Germline trimming cut 3 bases from V and 5 bases from J; bases unmatched to any gene: 5. The CDR3 is 15 amino acids. CDR3 amino acids: CASSQDRDRNEKLFF. CDR3 DNA: TGCGCCAGCAGCCAGGACCGGGACAGGAATGAAAAACTGTTTTTT.

Only one count was recorded for this clone. This rearrangement joins TRBV28 to TRBJ1-4; possible D gene TRBD1, 6 bases. Between the trimmed V and J ends, which lost 5 bases and 8 bases, there was a span of 18 bases. The CDR3 contains 15 residues. CDR1 and CDR2 (germline): MDHEN, SYDVKM. For the CDR3, the DNA is TGTGCCAGCAGTCGCCCGGGATCGGGGGCGGAAAAACTGTTTTTT. Translating gives CASSRPGSGAEKLFF.

The V and J genes are TRBV6-1 and TRBJ1-1; 8 nucleotides agree with TRBD1. Germline lookup yields CDR1 MNHNS and CDR2 SASEGT. CDR3 length equals 13 residues. Trimming cost V 6 bases and J 4 bases; bases outside gene matches: 4. The CDR3 reads CASSRDRGTEAFF. DNA for the CDR3: TGTGCCAGCAGCCGCGACAGGGGCACTGAAGCTTTCTTT.

The V call is TRBV10-2, the J call TRBJ2-5, with 7 nucleotides matching TRBD1. J was trimmed by 2 bases and V by 5 bases; bases with no gene match: 5. The CDR3 runs to 14 residues. CDR1 and CDR2 from the germline V gene are WSHSY and SAAADI. CDR3 amino acids: CASSRQGRQETQYF. The CDR3 coding sequence is TGCGCCAGCAGTCGACAGGGCCGACAAGAGACCCAGTACTTC.

This chain joins TRBV7-2 and TRBJ2-2, with a tentative D call TRBD1 (6 bases). From germline, CDR1 is SGHTA and CDR2 FQGNSA. The V end was cut by 5 bases, the J end by 1 base, with 14 bases between. CDR3 size: 16 residues. In nucleotides, the CDR3 is TGTGCCAGCAGCCCAGGACAGATAAAGAACACCGGGGAGCTGTTTTTT. Amino acid sequence: CASSPGQIKNTGELFF.

This clone showed up just once. V is TRBV6-6 and J is TRBJ1-2; TRBD1 might be the D (5 bases). CDR3 length: 14 residues. Germline V gene data show CDR1 as MNHNY and CDR2 as SVGAGI (reference sequence). Trimming cost V 5 bases and J 4 bases, with 14 bases left between them. CDR3 loop: CASSQGLAPYGYTF. CDR3 nucleotides: TGTGCCAGCAGTCAGGGCCTCGCTCCCTATGGCTACACCTTC.

Here the CDR3 reads CASSTLSSGANVLTF. The CDR3 region has the DNA TGCGCCAGCAGTACCCTAAGCTCTGGGGCCAACGTCCTGACTTTC. The chain links TRBV5-1 to TRBJ2-6; D is unclear. The length of the CDR3 is 15 residues. Trimming shortened V by 5 bases and J by 0 bases, and 9 bases separated the two germline ends. CDR1 SGHRS and CDR2 YFSETQ come from the germline V gene.

The V and J genes are TRBV9 and TRBJ1-6; D remains ambiguous. The CDR3 length is 15 residues. V was clipped by 1 base and J by 0 bases, with 5 bases between them. The germline CDR1 and CDR2 sequences are SGDLS and YYNGEE. The CDR3 protein is CASSVQSSYNSPLHF. CDR3 sequence (DNA): TGTGCCAGCAGCGTACAAAGCTCCTATAATTCACCCCTCCACTTT.

The chain has TRBV11-3 and TRBJ2-2; D not certain. CDR3 length: 14 amino acids. V was trimmed by 5 bases and J by 4 bases, leaving 11 bases between them. Germline V CDR1 and CDR2: SGHNT, YENEEA. CDR3: CASSRFSSTGELFF. CDR3 bases: TGTGCCAGCAGCCGATTTTCCTCCACCGGGGAGCTGTTTTTT.

The CDR3 nucleotides are TGCAGCGGCGGGATCTCCCTGGGCGAGCAGTACTTC. Its protein is CSGGISLGEQYF. This chain uses TRBV29-1 with TRBJ2-7, with D maybe TRBD2 (6 bases). The germline V and J ends were trimmed by 7 bases and 6 bases, with 16 bases remaining between them. Germline CDR1 reads SQVTM; CDR2 reads ANQGSEA. CDR3 size: 12 residues.

This sequence joins TRBV28 and TRBJ2-1; 10 nucleotides agree with TRBD2. V was pared by 7 bases and J by 5 bases, with 14 bases of the junction left unmatched. The CDR3 has 17 residues. Germline values: CDR1 MDHEN, CDR2 SYDVKM. The CDR3 loop reads CASTSILLAGNNNEQFF. The CDR3 bases are TGTGCCAGCACATCTATTCTACTAGCGGGGAATAACAATGAGCAGTTCTTC.

The chain uses TRBV13 and TRBJ2-2; TRBD1 might be the D (7 bases). Trimming shortened V by 4 bases and J by 6 bases, and 21 bases separated the two germline ends. The CDR3 has 17 amino acids. CDR1 and CDR2 from the germline V gene are PRHDT and FYEKMQ (reference sequence). The CDR3 spells CASSSRRGPHSPGELFF. Written as DNA, the CDR3 is TGTGCCAGCAGCTCTCGGAGGGGGCCCCACTCACCCGGGGAGCTGTTTTTT.

The V call is TRBV9, the J call TRBJ2-1; D possibly uses TRBD1 or TRBD2 (5 bases each). CDR1 and CDR2 (germline): SGDLS, YYNGEE. V was trimmed by 4 bases and J by 8 bases, leaving 16 bases between them. The CDR3 runs 14 residues. CDR3 sequence reads: CASSPFWDRDEQFF. The CDR3 coding sequence is TGTGCCAGCAGCCCTTTCTGGGACCGGGATGAGCAGTTCTTC.

The rearrangement joins TRBV1 to TRBJ2-7; TRBD2 was called by the table and not checked on the DNA. TRBV1 is a pseudogene segment. CDR3 size: 14 residues. CDR3 in DNA: TGCACCAGCAGCCGACTAGCGGGATACTACGAGCAGTACTTC. Its translation is CTSSRLAGYYEQYF.

This chain uses TRBV6-1 with TRBJ2-3; 9 bases are a match to TRBD2. The CDR3 length is 17 residues. Germline CDR1 reads MNHNS; CDR2 reads SASEGT. V lost 2 bases, J lost 5 bases, and 11 bases stayed unmatched. DNA for the CDR3: TGTGCCAGCAGTGAAATGCTGGCGGGGGGGGTTAAAGATACGCAGTATTTT. It specifies CASSEMLAGGVKDTQYF.

The chain is built from TRBV28 and TRBJ1-4; maybe TRBD1 (6 bases). Looked up from germline, CDR1 is MDHEN and CDR2 is SYDVKM. V was cut by 6 bases and J by 3 bases, with 11 bases left in between. CDR3 size: 14 residues. The CDR3 nucleotides are TGTGCCAGCAGCCAAGGGGGGCCTAATGAAAAACTGTTTTTT. It translates to CASSQGGPNEKLFF.

V usage is TRBV5-1 and J usage is TRBJ2-1, with D perhaps TRBD2 (6 bases). The V and J ends lost 8 bases and 4 bases respectively, with 19 bases between them. In germline, CDR1 is SGHRS, CDR2 YFSETQ. This CDR3 region has 15 residues. The DNA of the CDR3 is TGCGCCAGTAGCGCCCACGGGAGTGGGTACAATGAGCAGTTCTTC. This gives the protein CASSAHGSGYNEQFF.

J is TRBJ2-1 and V is TRBV7-2; TRBD2 agrees at 11 bases. Germline CDR1 SGHTA, CDR2 FQGNSA. Trimming removed 5 bases from V and 6 bases from J; junction bases left unmatched: 3. The CDR3 spans 14 residues. CDR3 amino acids: CASSLSGRGNEQFF. The CDR3 coding sequence is TGTGCCAGCAGCCTTAGCGGGAGGGGCAATGAGCAGTTCTTC.

CDR3 DNA: TGTGCCACCAGCAGAGAACTAGCGGGAGGCCTCCAAGAGACCCAGTACTTC. Protein sequence: CATSRELAGGLQETQYF. The V gene is TRBV15, the J gene TRBJ2-5; 12 bases are a match to TRBD2. Germline values: CDR1 LNHNV, CDR2 YYDKDF (reference sequence). J lost 1 base, V lost 0 bases, and 3 bases had no gene match. The length of the CDR3 is 17 residues.

The chain couples TRBV6-1 to TRBJ2-2, with 11 bases fitting TRBD2. The germline CDR1 and CDR2 sequences are MNHNS and SASEGT. J lost 6 bases, V lost 3 bases, and 9 bases had no gene match. This CDR3 spans 17 amino acids. CDR3 DNA sequence: TGTGCCAGCAGTGACGGGGAACTAGCGGGAGTCCCCGGGGAGCTGTTTTTT. It encodes CASSDGELAGVPGELFF.

The V gene is TRBV2, the J gene TRBJ2-7, with D unresolved. The length of the CDR3 is 12 residues. CDR1 is SNHLY, CDR2 FYNNEI, per germline. V dropped 7 bases and J dropped 2 bases, with 9 bases sitting between them. CDR3 region: CASTQATYEQYF. In DNA, the CDR3 is TGTGCCAGCACGCAGGCAACCTACGAGCAGTACTTC.

The chain combines TRBV18 with TRBJ2-7, with 8 bases fitting TRBD1. With V trimmed by 3 bases and J by 4 bases, 8 bases remained unmatched. Germline assignment: CDR1 KGHSH and CDR2 LQKENI. The CDR3 covers 15 residues. The CDR3 reads CASSPTGTGLYEQYF. CDR3 DNA sequence: TGTGCCAGCTCACCCACCGGGACAGGATTATACGAGCAGTACTTC.

The chain employs TRBV6-4 and TRBJ2-3, with a tentative D call TRBD2 (6 bases). Germline CDR1 reads MRHNA; CDR2 reads SNTAGT. CDR3 length equals 15 residues. The V end was cut by 3 bases, the J end by 0 bases, with 10 bases between. The CDR3 loop reads CASSDNGGSTDTQYF. The CDR3 region has the DNA TGTGCCAGCAGTGATAATGGGGGGAGCACAGATACGCAGTATTTT.

V is TRBV7-9 and J is TRBJ1-5, with a weak D call TRBD1 (6 bases). With 5 bases removed from V and 2 bases from J, the gap between germline ends came to 16 bases. The CDR3 consists of 16 residues. Germline CDR1 is SEHNR and CDR2 is FQNEAQ (reference sequence). For the CDR3, the DNA is TGTGCCAGCAGCCGCACCCGAGACAGGCGCAATCAGCCCCAGCATTTT. Residues: CASSRTRDRRNQPQHF.

The rearrangement joins TRBV25-1 to TRBJ1-1; no reliable D call. Germline V lookup: CDR1 MGHDK, CDR2 SYGVNS. Deletions cut 4 bases from V and 2 bases from J, with 14 bases between. The CDR3 length is 15 residues. In DNA, the CDR3 is TGTGCCAGCAGTGGATTGGGGTTCGTCAACACTGAAGCTTTCTTT. This codes for CASSGLGFVNTEAFF.

The chain employs TRBV2 and TRBJ2-2, with 10 bases matching TRBD1. The length of the CDR3 is 15 residues. CDR1 is SNHLY, CDR2 FYNNEI, per germline. The V gene end was trimmed by 8 bases and the J gene end by 10 bases; junction bases not matched to a gene: 13. In nucleotides, the CDR3 is TGTGCCAGCCGAACCGGGACAGGGGTCGCCTTGGAGCTGTTTTTT. Translation gives CASRTGTGVALELFF.

The gene calls are TRBV4-2 and TRBJ1-1; D unresolved. Germline V CDR1 and CDR2: LGHNA, YNFKEQ. The CDR3 contains 13 residues. Trimming took off 0 bases at V and 4 bases at J, with 6 bases between the two ends. CDR3 coding DNA: TGTGCCAGCAGCCAAGACCGGGGCACTGAAGCTTTCTTT. Amino acid sequence: CASSQDRGTEAFF.

The V and J genes are TRBV30 and TRBJ2-1; the match to TRBD2 covers 12 bases. The CDR3 runs to 15 residues. V dropped 5 bases and J dropped 12; count of bases not matched to a gene: 14. CDR1 and CDR2 (germline): GTSNPN, SVGIG (reference sequence). The CDR3 region has the DNA TGTGCCTGGGGGGGTGGGACTAGCGGGCCACGAGGGCAGTTCTTC. It specifies CAWGGGTSGPRGQFF.